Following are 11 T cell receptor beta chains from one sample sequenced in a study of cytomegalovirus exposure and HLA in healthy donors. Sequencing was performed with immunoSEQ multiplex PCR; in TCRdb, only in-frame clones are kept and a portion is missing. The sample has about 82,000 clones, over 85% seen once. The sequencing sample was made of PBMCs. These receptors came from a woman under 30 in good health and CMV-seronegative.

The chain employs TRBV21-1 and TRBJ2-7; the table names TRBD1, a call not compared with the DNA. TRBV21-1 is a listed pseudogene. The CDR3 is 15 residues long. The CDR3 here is CASSKGEDRGGAQYF. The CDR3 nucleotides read TGTGCCAGCAGCAAAGGGGAAGACAGGGGAGGCGCGCAGTACTTC.

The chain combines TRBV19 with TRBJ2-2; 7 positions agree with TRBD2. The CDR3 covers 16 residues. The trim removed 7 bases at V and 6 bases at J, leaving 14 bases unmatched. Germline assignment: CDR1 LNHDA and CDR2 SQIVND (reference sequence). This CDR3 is CASTPRGGRWAGELFF. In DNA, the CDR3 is TGTGCCAGTACCCCCCGGGGAGGGCGATGGGCCGGGGAGCTGTTTTTT.

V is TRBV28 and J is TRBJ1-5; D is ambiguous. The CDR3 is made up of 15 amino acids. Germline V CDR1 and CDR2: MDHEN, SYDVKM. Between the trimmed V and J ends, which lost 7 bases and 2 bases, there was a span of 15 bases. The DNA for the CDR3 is TGTGCCAGCACCCAGCCGGGGTATGGCAATCAGCCCCAGCATTTT. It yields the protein CASTQPGYGNQPQHF.

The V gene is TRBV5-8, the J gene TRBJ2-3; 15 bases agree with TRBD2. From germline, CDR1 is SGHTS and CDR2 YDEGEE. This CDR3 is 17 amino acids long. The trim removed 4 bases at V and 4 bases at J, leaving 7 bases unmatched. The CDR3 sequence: CASSAPGLAGGSDTQYF. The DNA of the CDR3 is TGTGCCAGCAGCGCCCCGGGACTAGCGGGAGGTTCAGATACGCAGTATTTT.

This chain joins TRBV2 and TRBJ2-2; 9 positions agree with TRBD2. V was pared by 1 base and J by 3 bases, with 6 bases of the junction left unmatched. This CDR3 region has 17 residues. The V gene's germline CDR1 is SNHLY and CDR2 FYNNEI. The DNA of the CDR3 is TGTGCCAGCAGTGAAGGTTGGCTAGCGGGATACACCGGGGAGCTGTTTTTT. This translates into CASSEGWLAGYTGELFF.

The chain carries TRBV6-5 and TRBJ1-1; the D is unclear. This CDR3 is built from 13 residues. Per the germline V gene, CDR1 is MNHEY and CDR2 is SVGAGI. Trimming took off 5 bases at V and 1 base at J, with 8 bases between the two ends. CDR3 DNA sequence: TGTGCCAGCAGTATCACAGAGAACACTGAAGCTTTCTTT. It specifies CASSITENTEAFF.

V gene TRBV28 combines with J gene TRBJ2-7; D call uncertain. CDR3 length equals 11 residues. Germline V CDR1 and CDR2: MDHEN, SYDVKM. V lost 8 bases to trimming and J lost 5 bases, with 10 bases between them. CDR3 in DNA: TGTGCCAGCGTTCAATTTGACGAGCAGTACTTC. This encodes CASVQFDEQYF.

CDR3 in amino acids: CAWRRGSNTGELFF. DNA for the CDR3: TGTGCCTGGAGAAGGGGGTCGAACACCGGGGAGCTGTTTTTT. This sequence joins TRBV30 and TRBJ2-2; possibly TRBD1 for D (6 bases). Trimming cost V 3 bases and J 0 bases, with 8 bases left between them. Germline CDR1 GTSNPN, CDR2 SVGIG (reference sequence). This CDR3 has 14 amino acids.

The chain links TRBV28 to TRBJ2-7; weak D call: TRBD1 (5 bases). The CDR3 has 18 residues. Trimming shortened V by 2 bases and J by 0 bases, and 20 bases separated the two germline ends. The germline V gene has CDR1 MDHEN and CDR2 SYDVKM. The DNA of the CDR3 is TGTGCCAGCAGTTTAGAACCCTGGGGCAGGGCACTCTCCTACGAGCAGTACTTC. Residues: CASSLEPWGRALSYEQYF.

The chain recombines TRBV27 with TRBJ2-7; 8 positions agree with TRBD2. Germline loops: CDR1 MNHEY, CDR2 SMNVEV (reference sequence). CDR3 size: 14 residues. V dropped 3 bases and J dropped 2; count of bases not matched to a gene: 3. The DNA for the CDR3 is TGTGCCAGCAGTTTTGGAGCGGGAGCCTACGAGCAGTACTTC. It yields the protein CASSFGAGAYEQYF.

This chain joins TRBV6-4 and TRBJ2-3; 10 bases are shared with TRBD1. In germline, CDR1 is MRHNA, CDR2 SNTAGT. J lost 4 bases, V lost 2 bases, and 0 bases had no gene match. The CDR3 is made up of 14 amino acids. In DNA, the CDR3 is TGTGCCAGCAGTGACGGACAGGGGGCAGATACGCAGTATTTT. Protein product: CASSDGQGADTQYF.